These 11 T cell receptor beta chains originate from one sample sequenced in a study of radiation and T cells in renal cell carcinoma. Time point denoted: blood 2 weeks post-SBRT. Treatment of the sample: 15 Gy SBRT to primary tumor, nephrectomy 4 weeks later. Profiling relied on immunoSEQ multiplex PCR, and the TCRdb table lists in-frame clones only, not all of them. This repertoire shows about 130,000 clones, more than 70% found once; its top ten account for 4.5% to 7.5%. Material: blood, obtained from a patient whose treatment included radiotherapy and nephrectomy. The receptor set was obtained from a woman in her seventies with renal cell carcinoma.

The CDR3 nucleotides read TGTGCCAGCAGCTTAGACGGCCAGCTTTTCCCTAACATTCAGTACTTC. Protein sequence: CASSLDGQLFPNIQYF. V usage is TRBV7-9 and J usage is TRBJ2-4; the D is unclear. CDR1 and CDR2 (germline): SEHNR, FQNEAQ (reference sequence). The germline V and J ends were trimmed by 1 base and 7 bases, with 17 bases remaining between them. The CDR3 consists of 16 residues.

The gene calls are TRBV2 and TRBJ1-3; D is possibly TRBD1 (5 bases). The CDR3 sequence is 18 residues long. V was shortened by 3 bases and J by 4 bases, with 22 bases between the two germline ends. The V gene's germline CDR1 is SNHLY and CDR2 FYNNEI. The DNA for the CDR3 is TGTGCCAGCAGTGAGGAGCAGGGAGGAAACCTAGGGGGAAACACCATATATTTT. Translated: CASSEEQGGNLGGNTIYF.

The V call is TRBV4-1, the J call TRBJ1-6; no clear D. The V end lost 0 bases, the J end lost 7 bases, and 7 bases lay between the germline ends. CDR3 size: 14 residues. CDR1 is MGHRA, CDR2 YSYEKL, per germline. The CDR3 sequence: CASSQEWPNSPLHF. CDR3 nucleotides: TGCGCCAGCAGCCAAGAGTGGCCCAATTCACCCCTCCACTTT.

The rearrangement joins TRBV18 to TRBJ2-5, with TRBD1 matching 7 bases. V trimming: 0 bases; J trimming: 4 bases; junction bases outside the gene matches: 5. The CDR3 is 15 amino acids. Per germline, CDR1 KGHSH and CDR2 LQKENI. The CDR3 is CASSPPSRQGETQYF. For the CDR3, the DNA is TGTGCCAGCTCACCACCGAGCCGACAGGGAGAGACCCAGTACTTC.

The chain joins TRBV21-1 to TRBJ2-3; the table names TRBD1, a call not compared with the DNA. TRBV21-1 is a documented pseudogene. The CDR3 extends over 18 amino acids. The CDR3 region has the DNA TGTGCCAGCAGCAAAGCGCAGACAGGGGGCGTGTGGACAGATACGCAGTATTTT. It specifies CASSKAQTGGVWTDTQYF.

The chain couples TRBV19 to TRBJ1-2; 9 nucleotides align to TRBD1. The ends lost 4 bases at V and 0 bases at J; junction bases unmatched: 6. The CDR3 contains 16 residues. Germline CDR1 reads LNHDA; CDR2 reads SQIVND (reference sequence). The CDR3 sequence is CASSTGTGRPNYGYTF. Here the CDR3 DNA reads TGTGCCAGTAGTACCGGGACAGGGCGACCTAACTATGGCTACACCTTC. Complete variable domain (other parts from reference TRBV19 and TRBJ1-2): DGGITQSPKYLFRKEGQNVTLSCEQNLNHDAMYWYRQDPGQGLRLIYYSQIVNDFQKGDIAEGYSVSREKKESFPLTVTSAQKNPTAFYLCASSTGTGRPNYGYTFGSGTRLTVV.

This chain joins TRBV4-1 and TRBJ2-7, with 9 bases that match TRBD1. With V trimmed by 2 bases and J by 5 bases, 7 bases remained unmatched. The germline V gene has CDR1 MGHRA and CDR2 YSYEKL. The CDR3 consists of 15 residues. CDR3 region: CASSQLWDRDHEQYF. DNA of the CDR3: TGCGCCAGCAGCCAACTTTGGGACAGGGACCACGAGCAGTACTTC.

This rearrangement joins TRBV5-1 to TRBJ2-7, with 9 bases lining up with TRBD1. The CDR3 extends over 15 amino acids. The trim removed 4 bases at V and 7 bases at J, leaving 12 bases unmatched. Per the germline V gene, CDR1 is SGHRS and CDR2 is YFSETQ. CDR3 residues: CASSMRATGGWEQYF. The CDR3 DNA follows: TGCGCCAGCAGCATGAGGGCCACAGGGGGCTGGGAGCAGTACTTC.

V is TRBV28 and J is TRBJ2-7; TRBD1 agrees at 10 bases. V dropped 1 base and J dropped 3; count of bases not matched to a gene: 3. Germline CDR1 is MDHEN and CDR2 is SYDVKM. The CDR3 totals 15 residues. CDR3 protein: CASSLLGQGRYEQYF. CDR3 coding DNA: TGTGCCAGCAGTTTATTGGGACAGGGGCGCTACGAGCAGTACTTC.

V and J are TRBV7-2 and TRBJ1-2, with 8 bases aligning to TRBD1. V was clipped by 3 bases and J by 6 bases; unmatched bases: 6. Germline V gene sequence: CDR1 SGHTA, CDR2 FQGNSA. The CDR3 is 14 residues long. The CDR3 reads CASSLKGRGHGYTF. DNA of the CDR3: TGTGCCAGCAGCTTGAAAGGCAGGGGGCATGGCTACACCTTC.

This clone was counted a single time. The V gene is TRBV25-1, the J gene TRBJ1-3; no reliable D call. The length of the CDR3 is 16 residues. CDR1 is MGHDK and CDR2 is SYGVNS in the germline V gene. Trimming pared 2 bases from V and 4 bases from J, leaving 15 bases between. Here the CDR3 DNA reads TGTGCCAGCAGTGAAGGCAGGCGGGCATGGGGAAACACCATATATTTT. It yields the protein CASSEGRRAWGNTIYF. Combining the CDR3 with reference TRBV25-1 and TRBJ1-3 gives the whole variable domain EADIYQTPRYLVIGTGKKITLECSQTMGHDKMYWYQQDPGMELHLIHYSYGVNSTEKGDLSSESTVSRIRTEHFPLTLESARPSHTSQYLCASSEGRRAWGNTIYFGEGSWLTVV.